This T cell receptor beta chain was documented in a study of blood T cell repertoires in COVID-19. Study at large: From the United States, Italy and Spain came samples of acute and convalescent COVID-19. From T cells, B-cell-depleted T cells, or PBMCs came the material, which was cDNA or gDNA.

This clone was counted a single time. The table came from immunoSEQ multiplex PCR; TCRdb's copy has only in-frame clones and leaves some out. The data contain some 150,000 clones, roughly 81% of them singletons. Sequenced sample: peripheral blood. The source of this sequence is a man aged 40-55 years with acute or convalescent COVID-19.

The CDR3: CASSLSPGNTDTQYF. Here the CDR3 DNA reads TGTGCCAGCAGCTTAAGTCCAGGGAACACAGATACGCAGTATTTT. The rearrangement uses TRBV7-3 and TRBJ2-3; D may be TRBD1 (5 bases). This CDR3 is 15 amino acids long. Trimming removed 1 base from V and 2 bases from J, with 10 bases in between. Germline CDR1 SGHTA, CDR2 FQGTGA.